The T cell receptor (beta chain) described here comes from a study of patients and donors after allogeneic stem cell transplantation. There are a few counts of this clonotype. TCRdb redid the calling of the RT-PCR reads with MiXCR, one entry per CDR3 protein. The sample has hundreds of thousands of distinct CDR3 sequences, less than 15% seen once. CDR3 length equals 14 residues. The V and J ends lost 4 bases and 2 bases respectively, with 13 bases between them. The germline gives CDR1 SGDLS, CDR2 YYNGEE. The sample taken for sequencing was blood, either unsorted or a sorted T cell fraction (not recorded which). The chain is built from TRBV9 and TRBJ2-7, with a weak D call TRBD2 (7 bases). This sequence was found in a human donor who was either an allogeneic HSCT recipient or a stem cell or donor lymphocyte infusion donor (not recorded which). It is not recorded whose cells these are; they may come from a transplant donor. For the CDR3, the DNA is TGTGCCAGCAGCAGGGGGGGCGGAGCCTACGAGCAGTACTTC. Its protein product is CASSRGGGAYEQYF.